The entry that follows covers one T cell receptor beta chain sequence. The antigen remains unidentified. This entry comes from a study of PD-1 blockade in classical Hodgkin lymphoma. Findings and caveats of the study: Newly diagnosed patients had diversity similar to the baseline diversity of complete responders. CD4+ TCR diversity rose significantly by C4D1, and CD8+ TCR diversity did not.

As to time point: cycle 4 day 1 (C4D1), after more than five weeks of nivolumab. Every patient was affected by relapse after autologous stem cell transplantation, while exposure to brentuximab vedotin was not uniform. Using immunoSEQ multiplex PCR, the repertoire was profiled, and TCRdb retains in-frame clones only, with some absent. This table holds 6,500 to 9,000 clones, approximately 83% found once. The TCR comes from a human donor with classical Hodgkin lymphoma. Sequencing used peripheral blood mononuclear cells (PBMCs), obtained before the fourth cycle of nivolumab.

The CDR3 sequence is CASSESGDEQFF. In DNA, the CDR3 is TGTGCCAGCAGTGAATCAGGGGATGAGCAGTTCTTC. The chain uses TRBV6-1 and TRBJ2-1; D is perhaps TRBD1 (6 bases). The CDR3 contains 12 residues. The V end lost 2 bases, the J end lost 8 bases, and 7 bases lay between the germline ends. Per the germline V gene, CDR1 is MNHNS and CDR2 is SASEGT.